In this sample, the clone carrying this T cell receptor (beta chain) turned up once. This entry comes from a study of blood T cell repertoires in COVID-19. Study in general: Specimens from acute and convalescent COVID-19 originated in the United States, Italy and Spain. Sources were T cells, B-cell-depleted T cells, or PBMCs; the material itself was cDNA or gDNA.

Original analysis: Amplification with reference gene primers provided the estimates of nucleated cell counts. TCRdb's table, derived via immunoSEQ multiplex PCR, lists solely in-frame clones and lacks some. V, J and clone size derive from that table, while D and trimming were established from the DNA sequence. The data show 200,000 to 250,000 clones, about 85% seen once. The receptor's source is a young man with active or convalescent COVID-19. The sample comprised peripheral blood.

The CDR3 coding sequence is TGTGCCAGCTCACCACGGACAGGAGTCCAGGGGGAGCAGTACTTC. The encoded protein is CASSPRTGVQGEQYF. This chain connects TRBV18 to TRBJ2-7; TRBD1 aligns across 7 bases. The CDR3 loop spans 15 amino acids. V trimming: 1 base; J trimming: 7 bases; junction bases outside the gene matches: 10. The germline CDR1 and CDR2 sequences are KGHSH and LQKENI.